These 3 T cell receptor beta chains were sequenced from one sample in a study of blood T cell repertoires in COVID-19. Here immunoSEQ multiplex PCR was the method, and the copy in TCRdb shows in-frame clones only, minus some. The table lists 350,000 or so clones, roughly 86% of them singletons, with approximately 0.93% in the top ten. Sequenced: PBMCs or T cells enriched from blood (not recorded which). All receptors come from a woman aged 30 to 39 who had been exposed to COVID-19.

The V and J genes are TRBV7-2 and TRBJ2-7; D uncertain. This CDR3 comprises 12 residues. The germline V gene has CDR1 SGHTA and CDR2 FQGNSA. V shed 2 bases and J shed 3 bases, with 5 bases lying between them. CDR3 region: CASSLPGYEQYF. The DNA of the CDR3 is TGTGCCAGCAGCTTACCCGGCTACGAGCAGTACTTC.

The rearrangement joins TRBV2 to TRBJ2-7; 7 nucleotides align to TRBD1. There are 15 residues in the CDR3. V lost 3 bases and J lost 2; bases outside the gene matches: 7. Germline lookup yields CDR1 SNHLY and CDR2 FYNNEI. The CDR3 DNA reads TGTGCCAGCAGTGACGAGACAGGGCTAACCTACGAGCAGTACTTC. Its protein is CASSDETGLTYEQYF.

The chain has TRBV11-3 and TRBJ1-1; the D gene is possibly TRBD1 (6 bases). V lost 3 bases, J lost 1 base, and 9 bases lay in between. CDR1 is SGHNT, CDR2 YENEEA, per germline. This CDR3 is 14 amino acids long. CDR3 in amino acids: CASSFVGGNTEAFF. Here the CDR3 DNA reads TGTGCCAGCAGCTTCGTAGGGGGGAACACTGAAGCTTTCTTT.